Below are 29 T cell receptor beta chains sequenced from a single sample in a study of T cells in Graves' hyperthyroidism and ophthalmopathy. Researchers took RNA transcripts and amplified the TCR beta CDR3 regions from them. During a first-round RT-PCR of the TCR CDR3, the HTBI primer set was used. TCRdb ran MiXCR on the multiplex PCR reads and lists one entry per CDR3 protein. The table shows 300,000 to 500,000 distinct CDR3 sequences, with more than 13% occurring only once. What was sequenced was blood. The receptors shown here come from a man aged 50 or older with Graves' ophthalmopathy.

Many counts were recorded for this clonotype. J is TRBJ1-5 and V is TRBV20-1, with TRBD1 matching 7 bases. The ends lost 8 bases at V and 6 bases at J; junction bases unmatched: 7. The CDR3 covers 12 residues. Germline CDR1 reads DFQATT; CDR2 reads SNEGSKA (reference sequence). Here the CDR3 DNA reads TGCAGTCCCCGACAGGGTGGTCAGCCCCAGCATTTT. This gives the protein CSPRQGGQPQHF.

This clonotype was seen repeatedly, ten times or more. This chain links TRBV12-3 or TRBV12-4 with TRBJ2-7, with D unresolved. The germline V and J ends were trimmed by 6 bases and 4 bases, with 7 bases remaining between them. This CDR3 contains 11 residues. The CDR3 spells CASSNLYEQYF. CDR3 in DNA: TGTGCCAGCAGCAACTTATACGAGCAGTACTTC.

This clonotype was counted between two and nine times. V usage is TRBV14 and J usage is TRBJ2-1; D might be TRBD2 (5 bases). V lost 1 base and J lost 4, with 14 bases in between. Looked up from germline, CDR1 is SGHDN and CDR2 is FVKESK. The CDR3 runs 16 residues. This chain's CDR3 is CASSQGSRRSYNEQFF. The CDR3 DNA reads as TGTGCCAGCAGCCAAGGTAGCAGGAGGTCATACAATGAGCAGTTCTTC.

The rearrangement uses TRBV29-1 and TRBJ1-6, with a tentative D call TRBD1 (6 bases). V lost 5 bases and J lost 5, with 13 bases in between. Looked up from germline, CDR1 is SQVTM and CDR2 is ANQGSEA. The length of the CDR3 is 14 residues. CDR3 nucleotides: TGCAGCGTTCGTGAAACAGGGAATAATTCACCCCTCCACTTT. Protein: CSVRETGNNSPLHF.

This clonotype was recorded only once. The chain couples TRBV18 to TRBJ2-5, with TRBD2 matching over 7 bases. The CDR3 contains 13 residues. The V gene end was trimmed by 2 bases and the J gene end by 7 bases; junction bases not matched to a gene: 4. Germline CDR1 KGHSH, CDR2 LQKENI. CDR3 sequence reads: CASSPGGGVTQYF. The CDR3 nucleotides read TGTGCCAGCTCACCAGGCGGGGGAGTGACCCAGTACTTC.

Many counts were recorded for this clonotype. V usage is TRBV28 and J usage is TRBJ2-7, with 8 bases identical to TRBD1. Germline-derived CDR1 and CDR2 are MDHEN and SYDVKM. After removal of 7 bases from V and 6 bases from J, the junction contained 14 bases not matched to a gene. This CDR3 spans 15 amino acids. CDR3 sequence (DNA): TGTGCCAGCAACCCCTCCGGGACAGGCTTTGTCGAGCAGTACTTC. Translation: CASNPSGTGFVEQYF.

This clonotype appeared many times. The chain employs TRBV7-8 and TRBJ2-1, with D possibly being TRBD2 (5 bases). V lost 5 bases and J 3 bases, leaving 17 bases between the germline ends. The CDR3 consists of 16 residues. The germline CDR1 and CDR2 sequences are SGHVS and FQNEAQ. The CDR3 loop reads CASSPHIGRDYNEQFF. CDR3 nucleotides: TGTGCCAGCAGCCCCCATATTGGCCGGGACTACAATGAGCAGTTCTTC.

This clonotype was found many times. This chain uses TRBV27 with TRBJ2-3; D is undetermined. Trimming stripped 2 bases from V and 8 bases from J, with 5 bases between. The CDR3 is made up of 11 amino acids. Germline loops: CDR1 MNHEY, CDR2 SMNVEV (reference sequence). The CDR3 spells CASSLGGTQYF. CDR3 DNA sequence: TGTGCCAGCAGTTTAGGCGGTACGCAGTATTTT.

This clonotype was detected ten times or more. The rearrangement joins TRBV14 to TRBJ2-7, with TRBD1 matching over 8 bases. V gave up 4 bases and J gave up 2 bases; unmatched junction bases: 4. The CDR3 sequence is 14 residues long. Germline assignment: CDR1 SGHDN and CDR2 FVKESK. The CDR3 reads CASSRDRRTYEQYF. As DNA, the CDR3 is TGTGCCAGCAGCCGGGACAGGCGAACCTACGAGCAGTACTTC.

The V call is TRBV5-1, the J call TRBJ2-5; 9 positions agree with TRBD1. V shed 7 bases, J shed 4 bases, and the junction held 11 bases outside the gene matches. The CDR3 is made up of 15 amino acids. Germline values: CDR1 SGHRS, CDR2 YFSETQ. CDR3 coding DNA: TGCGCCAGCGGCGGCGGGACAGGGCTAACAGAGACCCAGTACTTC. It yields the protein CASGGGTGLTETQYF.

This clonotype came up many times. The chain carries TRBV11-2 and TRBJ2-1; 8 positions match TRBD2. Germline CDR1 and CDR2: SGHAT and FQNNGV. The ends lost 2 bases at V and 4 bases at J; junction bases unmatched: 7. This CDR3 has 16 amino acids. This CDR3 reads CASSLSGASGYNEQFF. The CDR3 nucleotides are TGTGCCAGCAGCTTAAGCGGGGCTAGCGGGTACAATGAGCAGTTCTTC.

V and J are TRBV25-1 and TRBJ2-5; D gene unclear. CDR1 is MGHDK, CDR2 SYGVNS, per germline. CDR3 length equals 14 residues. Trimming shortened V by 0 bases and J by 2 bases, and 7 bases separated the two germline ends. CDR3 sequence reads: CASSEYGSQETQYF. The CDR3 region has the DNA TGTGCCAGCAGTGAATACGGCAGTCAAGAGACCCAGTACTTC.

This clonotype was counted many times. This chain uses TRBV7-9 with TRBJ2-2; 7 bases agree with TRBD1. The germline gives CDR1 SEHNR, CDR2 FQNEAQ (reference sequence). V dropped 5 bases and J dropped 0; count of bases not matched to a gene: 6. CDR3 length equals 16 residues. The CDR3 spells CASSGPGTANTGELFF. DNA for the CDR3: TGTGCCAGCAGCGGACCCGGGACAGCGAACACCGGGGAGCTGTTTTTT.

This clonotype was seen ten or more times. V usage is TRBV5-6 and J usage is TRBJ2-7; D not certain. Germline CDR1 reads SGHDT; CDR2 reads YYEEEE. CDR3 length equals 14 residues. Trimming pared 2 bases from V and 2 bases from J, leaving 11 bases between. The CDR3 here is CASSFPSRAYEQYF. Here the CDR3 DNA reads TGTGCCAGCAGCTTCCCCTCCCGGGCCTACGAGCAGTACTTC. The whole variable domain, filled in from reference TRBV5-6 and TRBJ2-7, reads DAGVTQSPTHLIKTRGQQVTLRCSPKSGHDTVSWYQQALGQGPQFIFQYYEEEERQRGNFPDRFSGHQFPNYSSELNVNALLLGDSALYLCASSFPSRAYEQYFGPGTRLTVT.

The rearrangement uses TRBV19 and TRBJ2-5; D remains ambiguous. The CDR3 sequence is 13 residues long. V shed 8 bases and J shed 5 bases, with 15 bases lying between them. CDR1 is LNHDA and CDR2 is SQIVND in the germline V gene (reference sequence). In DNA form, the CDR3 reads TGTGCCAGTGGCGAGTGGTTTACGGAGACCCAGTACTTC. Translated, it gives CASGEWFTETQYF.

The chain has TRBV14 and TRBJ2-7, with 9 bases matching TRBD1. The germline V gene encodes CDR1 SGHDN and CDR2 FVKESK. The CDR3 extends over 15 amino acids. V was pared by 4 bases and J by 3 bases, with 7 bases of the junction left unmatched. The CDR3 spells CASSRQGTGFYEQYF. DNA of the CDR3: TGTGCCAGCAGCCGACAGGGGACAGGGTTCTACGAGCAGTACTTC.

This clonotype showed up many times. The rearrangement uses TRBV7-6 and TRBJ2-5, with D perhaps matching TRBD1 (6 bases). The V gene lost 0 bases and the J gene lost 1 base, with 9 bases spanning the gap. Germline CDR1 and CDR2: SGHVS and FNYEAQ. CDR3 length: 15 residues. The CDR3 reads CASSLAQDSQETQYF. The CDR3 DNA follows: TGTGCCAGCAGCTTAGCGCAGGACAGCCAAGAGACCCAGTACTTC.

This clonotype was observed many times. The genes are TRBV30 and TRBJ2-1; no clear D gene. V shed 2 bases and J shed 2 bases, with 13 bases lying between them. Per germline, CDR1 GTSNPN and CDR2 SVGIG (reference sequence). This CDR3 region has 15 residues. The CDR3 nucleotides are TGTGCCTGGAGTCCTAAACTTAACACCTACAATGAGCAGTTCTTC. This encodes CAWSPKLNTYNEQFF. The variable domain in full, completed from reference TRBV30 and TRBJ2-1, reads SQTIHQWPATLVQPVGSPLSLECTVEGTSNPNLYWYRQAAGRGLQLLFYSVGIGQISSEVPQNLSASRPQDRQFILSSKKLLLSDSGFYLCAWSPKLNTYNEQFFGPGTRLTVL.

The chain uses TRBV7-9 and TRBJ2-5; no clear D. The germline CDR1 and CDR2 sequences are SEHNR and FQNEAQ (reference sequence). Trimming cost V 1 base and J 5 bases, with 8 bases left between them. The CDR3 is 13 amino acids. The CDR3 sequence: CASSLDGGETQYF. The DNA of the CDR3 is TGTGCCAGCAGCTTAGACGGTGGGGAGACCCAGTACTTC.

The V gene is TRBV10-3, the J gene TRBJ2-7, with a tentative D call TRBD2 (6 bases). The germline gives CDR1 ENHRY, CDR2 SYGVKD. Trimming removed 4 bases from V and 2 bases from J, with 12 bases in between. This CDR3 is built from 14 residues. This CDR3 reads CAISASSGAYEQYF. The CDR3 coding sequence is TGTGCCATCAGTGCGTCATCGGGAGCCTACGAGCAGTACTTC.

This clonotype occurred many times. The chain uses TRBV3-1 and TRBJ1-2; D is unclear. The germline V gene encodes CDR1 LGHDT and CDR2 YNNKEL (reference sequence). Trimming removed 1 base from V and 8 bases from J, with 11 bases in between. The CDR3 extends over 13 amino acids. CDR3 coding DNA: TGTGCCAGCAGCCAAGTCCGGGAATTCGGCTACACCTTC. Protein product: CASSQVREFGYTF.

The chain joins TRBV5-1 to TRBJ2-5; 10 bases are shared with TRBD2. Germline-derived CDR1 and CDR2 are SGHRS and YFSETQ. The V gene end was trimmed by 0 bases and the J gene end by 5 bases; junction bases not matched to a gene: 7. The CDR3 consists of 16 residues. The CDR3 nucleotides are TGCGCCAGCAGCTTGGAGGGACTAGCGTCCCGGGAGACCCAGTACTTC. It specifies CASSLEGLASRETQYF.

To note about this clonotype: Possible read error: a much larger clone is one base away. The chain links TRBV6-2 or TRBV6-3 to TRBJ1-5; maybe TRBD1 (6 bases). Germline V CDR1 and CDR2: MNHEY, SVGEGT. The CDR3 runs 15 residues. The CDR3, as DNA: TGTGTCAGCAGCCTCAGGGGAGTCCGCAATCAGCCCCAGCATTTT. This codes for CVSSLRGVRNQPQHF.

This clonotype was found many times. A junction boundary mismatches the germline segment, possibly from a read error. V gene TRBV7-7 combines with J gene TRBJ2-2; D is possibly TRBD2 (6 bases). Germline V lookup: CDR1 SSHAT, CDR2 FNYEAQ (reference sequence). The CDR3 is 15 residues long. This chain's CDR3 is CASSFALGGTGELFF. DNA of the CDR3: TGTGCTAGCAGCTTTGCCCTTGGGGGGACCGGGGAGCTGTTTTTT.

For the CDR3, the DNA is TGTGCCAGTAGTATGTGGGCAGGGAGAGGCAATCAGCCCCAGCATTTT. The encoded protein is CASSMWAGRGNQPQHF. V and J are TRBV19 and TRBJ1-5, with D possibly being TRBD1 (5 bases). V was cut by 3 bases and J by 2 bases, with 14 bases left in between. This CDR3 region has 16 residues. Per germline, CDR1 LNHDA and CDR2 SQIVND (reference sequence).

With respect to this clonotype: This may be a read error: a much more frequent sequence differs by one nucleotide. Because it lacks the conserved phenylalanine or tryptophan at the end, this CDR3 is likely a read error. The chain carries TRBV2 and TRBJ1-1; no clear D. Trimming left V 7 bases short and J 1 base short, with 7 bases between. CDR1 and CDR2 from the germline V gene are SNHLY and FYNNEI. CDR3 length: 12 amino acids. CDR3 residues: CASTQPNTEAFS. DNA of the CDR3: TGTGCCAGCACCCAGCCGAACACTGAAGCTTTCTCT.

At least ten counts were recorded for this clonotype. The chain is built from TRBV29-1 and TRBJ2-1; TRBD2 matches 12 bases. Per the germline V gene, CDR1 is SQVTM and CDR2 is ANQGSEA. This CDR3 has 14 residues. J lost 8 bases, V lost 3 bases, and 5 bases had no gene match. The CDR3 loop reads CSVDGLAGGHEQFF. CDR3 DNA: TGCAGCGTTGACGGGCTAGCGGGAGGGCATGAGCAGTTCTTC.

This clonotype was seen at least ten times. The V and J genes are TRBV10-3 and TRBJ2-7; the match to TRBD1 covers 7 bases. CDR3 size: 16 residues. The germline V gene has CDR1 ENHRY and CDR2 SYGVKD. V was pared by 6 bases and J by 3 bases, with 14 bases of the junction left unmatched. The CDR3 DNA follows: TGTGCCATCAGGACGTCTTCTCGGGACAGACTCTACGAGCAGTACTTC. Its translation is CAIRTSSRDRLYEQYF.

This clonotype was seen repeatedly, ten times or more. The rearrangement links TRBV11-2 to TRBJ2-7; no reliable D call. The germline gives CDR1 SGHAT, CDR2 FQNNGV. V was shortened by 4 bases and J by 9 bases, with 19 bases between the two germline ends. This CDR3 region has 14 residues. CDR3 in DNA: TGTGCCAGCAGCTCCCCTAGATACCAGATGCGGCAGTACTTC. Translating gives CASSSPRYQMRQYF.